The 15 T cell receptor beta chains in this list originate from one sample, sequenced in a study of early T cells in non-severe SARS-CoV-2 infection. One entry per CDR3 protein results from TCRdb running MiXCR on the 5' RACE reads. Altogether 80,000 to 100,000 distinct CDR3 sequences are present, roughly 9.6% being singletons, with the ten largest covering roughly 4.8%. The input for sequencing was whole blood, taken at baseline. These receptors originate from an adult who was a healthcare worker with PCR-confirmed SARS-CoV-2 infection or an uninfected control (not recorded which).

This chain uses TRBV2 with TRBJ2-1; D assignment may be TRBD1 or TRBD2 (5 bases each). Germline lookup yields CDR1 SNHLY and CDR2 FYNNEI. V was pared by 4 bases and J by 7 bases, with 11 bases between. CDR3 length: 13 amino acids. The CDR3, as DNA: TGTGCCAGCAGTGCTGACAGACTAAATGAGCAGTTCTTC. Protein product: CASSADRLNEQFF. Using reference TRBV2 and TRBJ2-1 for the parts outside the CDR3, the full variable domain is EPEVTQTPSHQVTQMGQEVILRCVPISNHLYFYWYRQILGQKVEFLVSFYNNEISEKSEIFDDQFSVERPDGSNFTLKIRSTKLEDSAMYFCASSADRLNEQFFGPGTRLTVL.

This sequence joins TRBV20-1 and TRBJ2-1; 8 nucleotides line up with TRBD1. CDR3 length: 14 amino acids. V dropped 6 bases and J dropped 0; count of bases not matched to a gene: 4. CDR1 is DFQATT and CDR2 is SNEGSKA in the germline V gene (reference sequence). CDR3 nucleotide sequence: TGCAGTGCGCCCGGGACAGGCTCCTACAATGAGCAGTTCTTC. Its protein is CSAPGTGSYNEQFF.

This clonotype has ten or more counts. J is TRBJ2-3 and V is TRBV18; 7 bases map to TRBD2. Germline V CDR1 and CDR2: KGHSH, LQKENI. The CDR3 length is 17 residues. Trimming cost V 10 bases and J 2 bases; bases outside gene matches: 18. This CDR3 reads CATQRGGTSATTDTQYF. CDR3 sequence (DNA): TGTGCCACTCAAAGGGGTGGAACTAGCGCAACCACAGATACGCAGTATTTT.

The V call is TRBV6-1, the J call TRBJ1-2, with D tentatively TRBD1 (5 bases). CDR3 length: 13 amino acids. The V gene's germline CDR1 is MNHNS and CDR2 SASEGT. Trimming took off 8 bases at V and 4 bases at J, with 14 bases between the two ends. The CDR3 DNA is TGTGCCAGCGAGAATCCCGGGGCCTATGGCTACACCTTC. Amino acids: CASENPGAYGYTF.

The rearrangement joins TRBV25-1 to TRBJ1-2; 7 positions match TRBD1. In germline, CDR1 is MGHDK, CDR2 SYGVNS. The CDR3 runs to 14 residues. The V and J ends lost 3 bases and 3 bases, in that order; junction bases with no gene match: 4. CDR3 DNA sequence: TGTGCCAGCAGTGACCAGACAGGGTACTATGGCTACACCTTC. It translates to CASSDQTGYYGYTF.

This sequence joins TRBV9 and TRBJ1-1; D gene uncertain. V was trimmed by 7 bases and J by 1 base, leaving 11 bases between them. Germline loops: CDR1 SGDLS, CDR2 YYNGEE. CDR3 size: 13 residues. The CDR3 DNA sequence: TGTGCCAGCGGTAGAGGGCAGAACACTGAAGCTTTCTTT. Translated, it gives CASGRGQNTEAFF. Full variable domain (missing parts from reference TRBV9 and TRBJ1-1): DSGVTQTPKHLITATGQRVTLRCSPRSGDLSVYWYQQSLDQGLQFLIQYYNGEERAKGNILERFSAQQFPDLHSELNLSSLELGDSALYFCASGRGQNTEAFFGQGTRLTVV.

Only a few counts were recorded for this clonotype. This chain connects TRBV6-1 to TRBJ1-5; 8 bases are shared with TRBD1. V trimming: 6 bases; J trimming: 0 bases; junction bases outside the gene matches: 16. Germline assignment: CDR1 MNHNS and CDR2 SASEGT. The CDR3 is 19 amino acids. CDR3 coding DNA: TGTGCCAGCAGGCGACAGGGGAAAGGGTCTATTGGTAGCAATCAGCCCCAGCATTTT. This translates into CASRRQGKGSIGSNQPQHF.

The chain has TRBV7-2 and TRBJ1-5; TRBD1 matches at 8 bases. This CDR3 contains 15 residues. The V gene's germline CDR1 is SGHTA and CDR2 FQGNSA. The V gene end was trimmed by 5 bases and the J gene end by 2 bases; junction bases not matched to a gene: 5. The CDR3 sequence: CASSADRAGNQPQHF. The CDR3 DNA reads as TGTGCCAGCAGCGCGGACAGGGCAGGCAATCAGCCCCAGCATTTT.

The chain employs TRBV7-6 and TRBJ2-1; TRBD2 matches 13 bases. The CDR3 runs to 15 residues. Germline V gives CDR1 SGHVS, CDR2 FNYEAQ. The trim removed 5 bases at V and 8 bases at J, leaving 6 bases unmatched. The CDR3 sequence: CASSTGLAGDDEQFF. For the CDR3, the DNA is TGTGCCAGCAGCACCGGACTAGCGGGGGATGATGAGCAGTTCTTC.

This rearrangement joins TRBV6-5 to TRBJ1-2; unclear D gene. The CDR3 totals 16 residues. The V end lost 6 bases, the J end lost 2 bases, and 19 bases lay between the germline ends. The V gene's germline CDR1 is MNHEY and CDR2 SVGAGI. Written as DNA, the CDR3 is TGTGCCAGCAGCCGCGGAGTGAGGCCTGGCAACTATGGCTACACCTTC. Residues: CASSRGVRPGNYGYTF.

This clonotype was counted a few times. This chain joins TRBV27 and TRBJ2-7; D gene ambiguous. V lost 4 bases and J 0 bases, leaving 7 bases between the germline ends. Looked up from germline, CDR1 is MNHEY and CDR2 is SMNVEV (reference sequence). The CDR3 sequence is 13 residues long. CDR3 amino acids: CASSSLSSYEQYF. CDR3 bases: TGTGCCAGCAGTTCCCTGAGCTCCTACGAGCAGTACTTC.

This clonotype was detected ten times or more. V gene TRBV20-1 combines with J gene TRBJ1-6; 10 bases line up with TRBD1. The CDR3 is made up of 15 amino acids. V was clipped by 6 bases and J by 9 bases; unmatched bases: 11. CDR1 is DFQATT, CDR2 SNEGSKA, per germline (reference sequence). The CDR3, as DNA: TGCAGTGCGCCGACAGGGGGCGCGGAAGGTTCACCCCTCCACTTT. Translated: CSAPTGGAEGSPLHF.

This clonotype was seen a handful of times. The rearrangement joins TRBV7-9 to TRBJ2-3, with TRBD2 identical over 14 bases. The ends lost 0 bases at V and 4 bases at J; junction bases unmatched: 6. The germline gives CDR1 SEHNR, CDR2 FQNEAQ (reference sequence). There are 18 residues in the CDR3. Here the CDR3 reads CASSLAAGTSGSADTQYF. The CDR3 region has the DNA TGTGCCAGCAGCTTAGCAGCCGGGACTAGCGGGAGCGCAGATACGCAGTATTTT. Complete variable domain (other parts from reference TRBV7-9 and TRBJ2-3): DTGVSQNPRHKITKRGQNVTFRCDPISEHNRLYWYRQTLGQGPEFLTYFQNEAQLEKSRLLSDRFSAERPKGSFSTLEIQRTEQGDSAMYLCASSLAAGTSGSADTQYFGPGTRLTVL.

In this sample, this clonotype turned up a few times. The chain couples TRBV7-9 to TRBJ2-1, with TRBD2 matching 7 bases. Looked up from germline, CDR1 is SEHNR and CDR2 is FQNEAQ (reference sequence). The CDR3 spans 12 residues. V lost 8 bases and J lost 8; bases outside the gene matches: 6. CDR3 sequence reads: CASPSGIDEQFF. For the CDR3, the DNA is TGTGCCAGCCCAAGCGGGATCGATGAGCAGTTCTTC. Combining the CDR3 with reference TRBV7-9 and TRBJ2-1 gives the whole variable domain DTGVSQNPRHKITKRGQNVTFRCDPISEHNRLYWYRQTLGQGPEFLTYFQNEAQLEKSRLLSDRFSAERPKGSFSTLEIQRTEQGDSAMYLCASPSGIDEQFFGPGTRLTVL.

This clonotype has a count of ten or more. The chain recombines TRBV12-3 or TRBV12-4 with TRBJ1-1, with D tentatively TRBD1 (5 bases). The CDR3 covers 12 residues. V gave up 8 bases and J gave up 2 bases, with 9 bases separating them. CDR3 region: CASSTDNTEAFF. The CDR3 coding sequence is TGTGCCAGCTCGACAGACAACACTGAAGCTTTCTTT.